The 25 T cell receptor beta chains below come from one sample, sequenced in a study of glioma-infiltrating T cells after dendritic cell vaccination. Only in-frame clones appear in the TCRdb table, and some are missing; sequencing was by immunoSEQ multiplex PCR. This sample has 80,000 to 95,000 clones, with 70% to 90% found just once. The source was blood, collected before dendritic cell vaccination. The receptors come from a human donor with glioblastoma.

The CDR3 nucleotides are TGTGCCAGCACCTCAATGGACAGGTTTTTCGACACTGAAGCTTTCTTT. Residues: CASTSMDRFFDTEAFF. The chain uses TRBV4-2 and TRBJ1-1; 7 bases fit TRBD1. V lost 7 bases, J lost 3 bases, and 14 bases stayed unmatched. CDR1 and CDR2 (germline): LGHNA, YNFKEQ. The CDR3 has 16 residues.

The rearrangement joins TRBV28 to TRBJ2-7; TRBD1 agrees at 10 bases. Germline CDR1 and CDR2: MDHEN and SYDVKM. The CDR3 contains 13 residues. V lost 6 bases, J lost 6 bases, and 5 bases stayed unmatched. The CDR3 is CASSPGTGAEQYF. The CDR3 DNA sequence: TGTGCCAGCAGCCCCGGGACAGGGGCCGAGCAGTACTTC.

The chain has TRBV7-6 and TRBJ2-3; 7 bases are shared with TRBD2. CDR3 size: 14 residues. Trimming removed 8 bases from V and 4 bases from J; junction bases left unmatched: 9. From germline, CDR1 is SGHVS and CDR2 FNYEAQ. The CDR3 reads CASSLEAGADTQYF. Here the CDR3 DNA reads TGTGCCAGCTCCTTAGAGGCGGGGGCAGATACGCAGTATTTT.

The chain combines TRBV5-1 with TRBJ2-7, with 7 bases identical to TRBD2. This CDR3 is built from 14 residues. The germline V gene has CDR1 SGHRS and CDR2 YFSETQ. Trimming cost V 1 base and J 2 bases; bases outside gene matches: 3. The CDR3 spells CASSLSGAPYEQYF. CDR3 bases: TGCGCCAGCAGCTTGAGCGGGGCCCCCTACGAGCAGTACTTC.

This clone was detected only once. CDR3 coding DNA: TGTGCCAGCAGACGAGCGGGCTGGAACACTGAAGCTTTCTTT. It encodes CASRRAGWNTEAFF. The chain joins TRBV28 to TRBJ1-1; D uncertain. The CDR3 covers 14 residues. V was pared by 6 bases and J by 1 base, with 12 bases between. Germline V gives CDR1 MDHEN, CDR2 SYDVKM. Supplemented by reference TRBV28 and TRBJ1-1, the full variable domain reads DVKVTQSSRYLVKRTGEKVFLECVQDMDHENMFWYRQDPGLGLRLIYFSYDVKMKEKGDIPEGYSVSREKKERFSLILESASTNQTSMYLCASRRAGWNTEAFFGQGTRLTVV.

This clone has just a few counts. V is TRBV7-2 and J is TRBJ2-3; D not resolved. The CDR3 runs to 12 residues. CDR1 is SGHTA and CDR2 is FQGNSA in the germline V gene. V gave up 5 bases and J gave up 2 bases, with 5 bases separating them. The CDR3 DNA is TGTGCCAGCAGCCCAAACACAGATACGCAGTATTTT. This encodes CASSPNTDTQYF.

The genes are TRBV6-1 and TRBJ2-7; D is unclear. Germline assignment: CDR1 MNHNS and CDR2 SASEGT. V was clipped by 7 bases and J by 0 bases, with 10 bases between them. The CDR3 is 13 residues long. The CDR3 DNA sequence: TGTGCCAGCAACCTTTACAGCTCCTACGAGCAGTACTTC. It yields the protein CASNLYSSYEQYF.

The genes are TRBV6-1 and TRBJ2-7, with D perhaps TRBD2 (6 bases). V was pared by 0 bases and J by 0 bases, with 15 bases between. Germline-derived CDR1 and CDR2 are MNHNS and SASEGT. The CDR3 has 17 residues. The CDR3 DNA reads TGTGCCAGCAGTGAAGCGGGAGGCGGCCTCAGCTCCTACGAGCAGTACTTC. Encoded protein: CASSEAGGGLSSYEQYF.

This chain joins TRBV5-5 and TRBJ2-7, with 8 positions matching TRBD1. The V gene end was trimmed by 0 bases and the J gene end by 4 bases; junction bases not matched to a gene: 3. The CDR3 runs to 14 residues. Germline-derived CDR1 and CDR2 are SGHKS and YYEKEE (reference sequence). CDR3 DNA: TGTGCCAGCAGCTTGGAACAGGGGGTTTACGAGCAGTACTTC. Amino acid sequence: CASSLEQGVYEQYF. The whole variable domain, filled in from reference TRBV5-5 and TRBJ2-7, reads DAGVTQSPTHLIKTRGQQVTLRCSPISGHKSVSWYQQVLGQGPQFIFQYYEKEERGRGNFPDRFSARQFPNYSSELNVNALLLGDSALYLCASSLEQGVYEQYFGPGTRLTVT.

The chain has TRBV18 and TRBJ2-3, with TRBD2 identical over 10 bases. Germline CDR1 is KGHSH and CDR2 is LQKENI. This CDR3 contains 14 residues. V was pared by 6 bases and J by 4 bases, with 4 bases of the junction left unmatched. The CDR3 loop is CASSPSGSPDTQYF. The CDR3 coding sequence is TGTGCCAGCTCTCCTAGCGGGAGCCCAGATACGCAGTATTTT.

The chain recombines TRBV7-2 with TRBJ1-1, with D tentatively TRBD1 (5 bases). V was pared by 5 bases and J by 2 bases, with 18 bases between. The CDR3 length is 16 residues. CDR1 and CDR2 (germline): SGHTA, FQGNSA. This CDR3 reads CASSPWAGESNTEAFF. DNA for the CDR3: TGTGCCAGCAGCCCTTGGGCGGGGGAATCTAACACTGAAGCTTTCTTT.

J is TRBJ1-2 and V is TRBV11-2; 9 bases line up with TRBD1. V dropped 5 bases and J dropped 6; count of bases not matched to a gene: 1. In germline, CDR1 is SGHAT, CDR2 FQNNGV. CDR3 length: 12 residues. The CDR3 region is CASSRDRDGYTF. The CDR3 nucleotides read TGTGCCAGCAGCCGGGACAGGGATGGCTACACCTTC.

This chain joins TRBV5-6 and TRBJ2-7, with D tentatively TRBD1 (7 bases). The germline V gene encodes CDR1 SGHDT and CDR2 YYEEEE. This CDR3 has 17 residues. Trimming removed 6 bases at V and 0 bases at J, with 22 bases between. In DNA, the CDR3 is TGTGCCAGCACTGGGACTCCGGGGACAGCCTTCTCCTACGAGCAGTACTTC. Amino acid sequence: CASTGTPGTAFSYEQYF.

The chain is built from TRBV5-6 and TRBJ1-1; a possible D gene is TRBD1 (5 bases). Per the germline V gene, CDR1 is SGHDT and CDR2 is YYEEEE. Trimming stripped 4 bases from V and 5 bases from J, with 15 bases between. CDR3 length equals 14 residues. The CDR3 sequence is CASSQGVGETEAFF. In nucleotides, the CDR3 is TGTGCCAGCAGCCAAGGGGTTGGGGAAACTGAAGCTTTCTTT.

The chain has TRBV10-2 and TRBJ1-1, with unresolved D. Germline CDR1 and CDR2: WSHSY and SAAADI. This CDR3 comprises 12 residues. Trimming pared 5 bases from V and 2 bases from J, leaving 6 bases between. The CDR3 spells CASSWTNTEAFF. DNA for the CDR3: TGCGCCAGCAGTTGGACTAACACTGAAGCTTTCTTT.

This clone came up a few times. The rearrangement joins TRBV11-2 to TRBJ2-5, with no clear D. The ends were cut back, 1 base at V and 5 bases at J, with 8 bases in the middle. Germline V gene lookup returns CDR1 SGHAT and CDR2 FQNNGV. There are 13 residues in the CDR3. The CDR3 nucleotides read TGTGCCAGCAGCTTAGGGTCGAGCGAGACCCAGTACTTC. This sequence encodes CASSLGSSETQYF.

The V gene is TRBV19, the J gene TRBJ1-2; D remains unclear. V shed 5 bases and J shed 5 bases, with 15 bases lying between them. There are 14 residues in the CDR3. Germline V CDR1 and CDR2: LNHDA, SQIVND (reference sequence). The CDR3 sequence: CASSVEIVRYGYTF. CDR3 DNA: TGTGCCAGTAGTGTCGAGATAGTGAGGTATGGCTACACCTTC.

This clone has a handful of counts. The chain links TRBV19 to TRBJ1-2; TRBD1 aligns across 7 bases. Per the germline V gene, CDR1 is LNHDA and CDR2 is SQIVND (reference sequence). The V gene end was trimmed by 7 bases and the J gene end by 3 bases; junction bases not matched to a gene: 5. This CDR3 has 13 residues. CDR3 bases: TGTGCCAGTAAAACTACAGGGGACTATGGCTACACCTTC. Translating gives CASKTTGDYGYTF.

The genes are TRBV18 and TRBJ1-6; 8 nucleotides agree with TRBD1. Germline CDR1 KGHSH, CDR2 LQKENI. The CDR3 is made up of 15 amino acids. V was pared by 0 bases and J by 7 bases, with 2 bases of the junction left unmatched. CDR3 region: CASSPPGQENSPLHF. Here the CDR3 DNA reads TGTGCCAGCTCACCACCGGGACAGGAAAATTCACCCCTCCACTTT.

The chain uses TRBV7-2 and TRBJ2-1; TRBD1 aligns across 8 bases. CDR1 is SGHTA and CDR2 is FQGNSA in the germline V gene. This CDR3 is built from 15 residues. After removal of 0 bases from V and 4 bases from J, the junction contained 2 bases not matched to a gene. The CDR3 reads CASSLAQGVYNEQFF. The CDR3 DNA reads TGTGCCAGCAGCTTAGCACAGGGGGTGTACAATGAGCAGTTCTTC.

This clone showed up many times. The chain is built from TRBV11-2 and TRBJ2-7; tentative D call: TRBD1 (6 bases). The CDR3 has 11 residues. Trimming pared 8 bases from V and 6 bases from J, leaving 11 bases between. In germline, CDR1 is SGHAT, CDR2 FQNNGV. CDR3 DNA sequence: TGTGCCAGCGCAGGGGTTATCGAGCAGTACTTC. Translating gives CASAGVIEQYF.

The chain recombines TRBV5-1 with TRBJ1-4; 8 nucleotides align to TRBD1. V dropped 5 bases and J dropped 8; count of bases not matched to a gene: 14. Germline V gene lookup returns CDR1 SGHRS and CDR2 YFSETQ. The CDR3 is made up of 16 amino acids. The CDR3 sequence is CASRTGTGLLWEKLFF. The CDR3 region has the DNA TGCGCCAGCAGAACCGGGACAGGATTGCTGTGGGAAAAACTGTTTTTT.

The chain carries TRBV29-1 and TRBJ2-2; D remains ambiguous. V was cut by 5 bases and J by 4 bases, with 14 bases left in between. CDR1 SQVTM and CDR2 ANQGSEA come from the germline V gene. The CDR3 consists of 14 residues. In DNA, the CDR3 is TGCAGCGTTCCCCGAGGCCCCGTCACCGGGGAGCTGTTTTTT. It specifies CSVPRGPVTGELFF.

This chain joins TRBV27 and TRBJ1-1, with D possibly TRBD1 on 5 matching bases. The CDR3 has 13 residues. Per the germline V gene, CDR1 is MNHEY and CDR2 is SMNVEV (reference sequence). V shed 5 bases and J shed 5 bases, with 12 bases lying between them. The CDR3 bases are TGTGCCAGCAGTCCGGGGGGAGGAACTGAAGCTTTCTTT. Its translation is CASSPGGGTEAFF.

This rearrangement joins TRBV9 to TRBJ1-1, with D possibly TRBD1 on 6 matching bases. The CDR3 runs to 16 residues. Germline V lookup: CDR1 SGDLS, CDR2 YYNGEE. V lost 0 bases and J lost 1, with 13 bases in between. DNA of the CDR3: TGTGCCAGCAGCGTAGTAGGGGGGGCGTCGAACACTGAAGCTTTCTTT. This translates into CASSVVGGASNTEAFF.